This is a list of T cell receptor beta chains from one sample in a study of shared T cell receptors in the human thymus. Assay used: immunoSEQ multiplex PCR; TCRdb lists only in-frame clones, some missing. This table holds roughly 410,000 clones, 95% found once. Sequenced input: thymocytes. The receptors stem from a human donor. Each CDR3 is given with its conserved first and last residue. Each record gives: V gene, clone size, D gene, J gene, CDR3 DNA, CDR3 protein. The D gene is left open where the match is weak. Clone size is not always given. Where it is, it says once, few, many or a class for expanded clones.

V gene: TRBV28; clone size: once; D gene: NA; J gene: TRBJ2-1; CDR3 DNA: TGTGCCAGCAGTCCCGGGGGACAAACCGCATACAATGAGCAGTTCTTC; CDR3 protein: CASSPGGQTAYNEQFF
V gene: TRBV5-8; clone size: once; D gene: TRBD1; J gene: TRBJ1-2; CDR3 DNA: TGTGCCAGCAGCTCTCCCGGAGGGGACAGGGCCTCCTACGGCTACACCTTC; CDR3 protein: CASSSPGGDRASYGYTF
V gene: TRBV20-1; clone size: few; D gene: NA; J gene: TRBJ1-1; CDR3 DNA: TGCAGTGCTCCAAAAAGGGTTGAAGCTTTCTTT; CDR3 protein: CSAPKRVEAFF
V gene: TRBV18; clone size: NA; D gene: NA; J gene: TRBJ2-1; CDR3 DNA: TGTGCCAGCTCACCACTAGCGGGACAGTGGAGCAATGAGCAGTTCTTC; CDR3 protein: CASSPLAGQWSNEQFF
V gene: TRBV27; clone size: NA; D gene: NA; J gene: TRBJ1-5; CDR3 DNA: TGTGCCAGCAGTACCGGGCCCTCGTCAAGCAATCAGCCCCAGCATTTT; CDR3 protein: CASSTGPSSSNQPQHF
V gene: TRBV27; clone size: NA; D gene: NA; J gene: TRBJ2-7; CDR3 DNA: TGTGCCAGCAGCGCCGGGACCTCCTACGAGCAGTACTTC; CDR3 protein: CASSAGTSYEQYF
V gene: TRBV5-1; clone size: few; D gene: TRBD2; J gene: TRBJ2-1; CDR3 DNA: TGCGCCAGCAGCTTCCGGACTAGCGGGGTATTTGAGCAGTTCTTC; CDR3 protein: CASSFRTSGVFEQFF
V gene: TRBV7-9; clone size: NA; D gene: TRBD1; J gene: TRBJ1-2; CDR3 DNA: TGTGCCAGCAGCTCAGGACAGACAGGGAGGTATGGCTACACCTTC; CDR3 protein: CASSSGQTGRYGYTF
V gene: TRBV14; clone size: NA; D gene: NA; J gene: TRBJ1-1; CDR3 DNA: TGTGCCAGCAGCGAGGGTCAAGGGAATGAGGACACTGAAGCTTTCTTT; CDR3 protein: CASSEGQGNEDTEAFF
V gene: TRBV9; clone size: NA; D gene: TRBD1; J gene: TRBJ2-3; CDR3 DNA: TGTGCCAGCAGCACCCGGACAGGCCTCGGCACAGATACGCAGTATTTT; CDR3 protein: CASSTRTGLGTDTQYF
V gene: TRBV29-1; clone size: few; D gene: NA; J gene: TRBJ1-1; CDR3 DNA: TGCAGCGCCCCTTTAAGGGACACTGAAGCTTTCTTT; CDR3 protein: CSAPLRDTEAFF
V gene: TRBV7-2; clone size: NA; D gene: NA; J gene: TRBJ2-7; CDR3 DNA: TGTGCCAGCAGCTTAGAATTGGCTAGCGCATACAACTCCTACGAGCAGTACTTC; CDR3 protein: CASSLELASAYNSYEQYF
V gene: TRBV2; clone size: NA; D gene: NA; J gene: TRBJ2-2; CDR3 DNA: TGTGCCAGCAGTGAAAGGAGCGGCGGGGAGCTGTTTTTT; CDR3 protein: CASSERSGGELFF
V gene: TRBV7-8; clone size: NA; D gene: NA; J gene: TRBJ1-5; CDR3 DNA: TGTGCCAGCAGCTTATTCACGAGGGGTTCGAATCAGCCCCAGCATTTT; CDR3 protein: CASSLFTRGSNQPQHF
V gene: TRBV11-3; clone size: NA; D gene: NA; J gene: TRBJ2-6; CDR3 DNA: TGTGCCAGCAGCCCCGGCCCTGGGGCCAACGTCCTGACTTTC; CDR3 protein: CASSPGPGANVLTF
V gene: TRBV6-1; clone size: NA; D gene: TRBD2; J gene: TRBJ2-3; CDR3 DNA: TGTGCCAGCATCCGGACTAGTGTTCGTGCTACGCAGTATTTT; CDR3 protein: CASIRTSVRATQYF
V gene: TRBV2; clone size: NA; D gene: NA; J gene: TRBJ2-7; CDR3 DNA: TGTGCCAGCAGTGCACTAGTTTTGGGGGAGCAGTACTTC; CDR3 protein: CASSALVLGEQYF
V gene: TRBV7-9; clone size: NA; D gene: NA; J gene: TRBJ2-7; CDR3 DNA: TGTGCCAGCACGGACGCCTACGAGCAGTACTTC; CDR3 protein: CASTDAYEQYF
V gene: TRBV30; clone size: NA; D gene: NA; J gene: TRBJ2-2; CDR3 DNA: TGTGCCTGGAGTGTACGGGGGGAGCTGTTTTTT; CDR3 protein: CAWSVRGELFF
V gene: TRBV7-2; clone size: NA; D gene: NA; J gene: TRBJ2-5; CDR3 DNA: TGTGCCAGCAGCGACCAAGAGACCCAGTACTTC; CDR3 protein: CASSDQETQYF
V gene: TRBV28; clone size: NA; D gene: TRBD1; J gene: TRBJ2-4; CDR3 DNA: TGTGCCAGCAGTTTACCGGACAGGGACTGGAACATTCAGTACTTC; CDR3 protein: CASSLPDRDWNIQYF
V gene: TRBV29-1; clone size: few; D gene: NA; J gene: TRBJ1-1; CDR3 DNA: TGCAGCGCCCCTCTAGGTTTCTTT; CDR3 protein: CSAPLGFF
V gene: TRBV6-6; clone size: NA; D gene: NA; J gene: TRBJ2-7; CDR3 DNA: TGTGCCAGCAGTACGTTCCCGGGGTGGGCCTACGAGCAGTACTTC; CDR3 protein: CASSTFPGWAYEQYF
V gene: TRBV19; clone size: NA; D gene: TRBD2; J gene: TRBJ2-3; CDR3 DNA: TGTGCCAGCCGGATGGGGCGGGAGTTAAGCACAGATACGCAGTATTTT; CDR3 protein: CASRMGRELSTDTQYF
V gene: TRBV14; clone size: NA; D gene: NA; J gene: TRBJ2-6; CDR3 DNA: TGTGCCAGCAGCCCCCTAGCGCGGGCCTCTGGGGCCAACGTCCTGACTTTC; CDR3 protein: CASSPLARASGANVLTF
V gene: TRBV7-2; clone size: NA; D gene: NA; J gene: TRBJ2-5; CDR3 DNA: TGTGCCAGCAGATCACTGGGGGAGACCCAGTACTTC; CDR3 protein: CASRSLGETQYF
V gene: TRBV10-1; clone size: NA; D gene: NA; J gene: TRBJ2-1; CDR3 DNA: TGCGCCAGCAGTGACCGGGTGGCCCCCGGAGGCTACAATGAGCAGTTCTTC; CDR3 protein: CASSDRVAPGGYNEQFF
V gene: TRBV29-1; clone size: NA; D gene: NA; J gene: TRBJ2-1; CDR3 DNA: TGCAGCCTTGCCACCGACAGGAGCTCCTACAATGAGCAGTTCTTC; CDR3 protein: CSLATDRSSYNEQFF
V gene: TRBV14; clone size: few; D gene: TRBD1; J gene: TRBJ1-2; CDR3 DNA: TGTGCCAGCAGCCGACAGGGGGCGCCGAATGGCTACACCTTC; CDR3 protein: CASSRQGAPNGYTF
V gene: TRBV15; clone size: NA; D gene: TRBD2; J gene: TRBJ2-1; CDR3 DNA: TGTGCCACCAGCAGAGTCCAAACGGGAGGTCGAGATGAGCAGTTCTTC; CDR3 protein: CATSRVQTGGRDEQFF
V gene: TRBV14; clone size: NA; D gene: NA; J gene: TRBJ1-4; CDR3 DNA: TGTGCCAGCAGCCGAAACCCGGGACACCTCGCAACTAATGAAAAACTGTTTTTT; CDR3 protein: CASSRNPGHLATNEKLFF
V gene: TRBV28; clone size: NA; D gene: NA; J gene: TRBJ1-4; CDR3 DNA: TGTGCCAGCAGTTTCCCTCCCCACCCAGACCCAGAAAAACTGTTTTTT; CDR3 protein: CASSFPPHPDPEKLFF
V gene: TRBV19; clone size: NA; D gene: TRBD2; J gene: TRBJ2-3; CDR3 DNA: TGTGCCAATCACCCCCTTACTAGCGGGAGGACAGATACGCAGTATTTT; CDR3 protein: CANHPLTSGRTDTQYF
V gene: TRBV6-1; clone size: NA; D gene: NA; J gene: TRBJ1-3; CDR3 DNA: TGTGCCAGCAGTGACAGGGATTCTGGAAACACCATATATTTT; CDR3 protein: CASSDRDSGNTIYF
V gene: TRBV11-3; clone size: NA; D gene: NA; J gene: TRBJ1-1; CDR3 DNA: TGTGCCAGCAGCGCAAATTCAGGGGAGGGTATGAACACTGAAGCTTTCTTT; CDR3 protein: CASSANSGEGMNTEAFF
V gene: TRBV27; clone size: NA; D gene: TRBD2; J gene: TRBJ2-3; CDR3 DNA: TGTGCCAGCAGTTTATACCCCCGAACTAGCGGGAGGCCAGGAGATACGCAGTATTTT; CDR3 protein: CASSLYPRTSGRPGDTQYF
V gene: TRBV28; clone size: NA; D gene: TRBD2; J gene: TRBJ2-1; CDR3 DNA: TGTGCCAGCAGTTTAGCGCCGGGACTAGCGGCAAACTCCTACAATGAGCAGTTCTTC; CDR3 protein: CASSLAPGLAANSYNEQFF
V gene: TRBV5-6; clone size: NA; D gene: TRBD2; J gene: TRBJ2-1; CDR3 DNA: TGTGCCAGCAGCTTGGGCCGGATGACTAGCGCGTACAATGAGCAGTTCTTC; CDR3 protein: CASSLGRMTSAYNEQFF
V gene: TRBV18; clone size: NA; D gene: TRBD2; J gene: TRBJ2-5; CDR3 DNA: TGTGCCAGCTCAACGCCCAGACTAGCGGGAGGGTCAGAGACCCAGTACTTC; CDR3 protein: CASSTPRLAGGSETQYF
V gene: TRBV19; clone size: NA; D gene: NA; J gene: TRBJ2-7; CDR3 DNA: TGTGCCAGTAGTCCGGGGACATTACCACGGTACGAGCAGTACTTC; CDR3 protein: CASSPGTLPRYEQYF
V gene: TRBV19; clone size: NA; D gene: NA; J gene: TRBJ2-4; CDR3 DNA: TGTGCCAGTAGTATCCCCGGAGGGCCTAAAAACATTCAGTACTTC; CDR3 protein: CASSIPGGPKNIQYF
V gene: TRBV28; clone size: NA; D gene: NA; J gene: TRBJ2-5; CDR3 DNA: TGTGCCAGCAGTTTTCCACTCGACCCCCAAGAGACCCAGTACTTC; CDR3 protein: CASSFPLDPQETQYF
V gene: TRBV7-2; clone size: NA; D gene: NA; J gene: TRBJ1-3; CDR3 DNA: TGTGCGAACCAGGGACCGGGAAACACCATATATTTT; CDR3 protein: CANQGPGNTIYF
V gene: TRBV15; clone size: once; D gene: NA; J gene: TRBJ1-1; CDR3 DNA: TGTGCCACCAGCAGAGAGGGAGGGGGTTTTTTGGTGGGCAGAGACACTGAAGCTTTCTTT; CDR3 protein: CATSREGGGFLVGRDTEAFF
V gene: TRBV15; clone size: NA; D gene: NA; J gene: TRBJ2-7; CDR3 DNA: TGTGCCACCAGCAGACGACACCTAACTAGCCGTCTCTACGAGCAGTACTTC; CDR3 protein: CATSRRHLTSRLYEQYF
V gene: TRBV5-4; clone size: NA; D gene: TRBD2; J gene: TRBJ2-3; CDR3 DNA: TGTGCCAGCAGTGATGGGTTAGCGGGAGCCGTGCAAGATACGCAGTATTTT; CDR3 protein: CASSDGLAGAVQDTQYF
V gene: TRBV7-9; clone size: few; D gene: NA; J gene: TRBJ1-2; CDR3 DNA: TGTGCCAGCAGCGTACAGAGACCGTTCTACGGCTACACCTTC; CDR3 protein: CASSVQRPFYGYTF
V gene: TRBV5-8; clone size: NA; D gene: NA; J gene: TRBJ1-2; CDR3 DNA: TGTGCCAGCACCAGGCAGAGCCTTTATGGCTACACCTTC; CDR3 protein: CASTRQSLYGYTF
V gene: TRBV28; clone size: once; D gene: NA; J gene: TRBJ1-1; CDR3 DNA: TGTGCCAGCAGTTTACGCGCCCAGGGAGGTGAAGCTTTCTTT; CDR3 protein: CASSLRAQGGEAFF
V gene: TRBV27; clone size: NA; D gene: NA; J gene: TRBJ1-5; CDR3 DNA: TGTGCCAGCAGTTTTGGCAGGGGTTACTTTAATCAGCCCCAGCATTTT; CDR3 protein: CASSFGRGYFNQPQHF
V gene: TRBV9; clone size: NA; D gene: TRBD1; J gene: TRBJ2-1; CDR3 DNA: TGTGCCAGCAGCTCCCCGGGACAGGGAAGTTACAATGAGCAGTTCTTC; CDR3 protein: CASSSPGQGSYNEQFF
V gene: TRBV5-6; clone size: NA; D gene: NA; J gene: TRBJ2-7; CDR3 DNA: TGTGCCAGCAGCTTTGGAAGAGAGCAGTACTTC; CDR3 protein: CASSFGREQYF
V gene: TRBV28; clone size: NA; D gene: TRBD1; J gene: TRBJ2-7; CDR3 DNA: TGTGCCAGCAGTTTATGCAGCAGGGGGCAGTACGAGCAGTACTTC; CDR3 protein: CASSLCSRGQYEQYF
V gene: TRBV4-1; clone size: NA; D gene: TRBD2; J gene: TRBJ2-5; CDR3 DNA: TGCGCCAGCAGCCAACACGGAGGAATGGGACTAGCGCAACAAGAGACCCAGTACTTC; CDR3 protein: CASSQHGGMGLAQQETQYF
V gene: TRBV7-8; clone size: NA; D gene: NA; J gene: TRBJ2-7; CDR3 DNA: TGTGCCAGCAGCTTAGCCAGCGGGCGACCACTTTCCTACGAGCAGTACTTC; CDR3 protein: CASSLASGRPLSYEQYF
V gene: TRBV28; clone size: NA; D gene: NA; J gene: TRBJ2-6; CDR3 DNA: TGTGCCAGCAGTTACCTCTGGCCTGGGGCCAACGTCCTGACTTTC; CDR3 protein: CASSYLWPGANVLTF
V gene: TRBV28; clone size: NA; D gene: TRBD1; J gene: TRBJ2-7; CDR3 DNA: TGTGCCAGCCACTTGAGAGGGGACAGGGTGGGCGAGCAGTACTTC; CDR3 protein: CASHLRGDRVGEQYF
V gene: TRBV7-9; clone size: NA; D gene: NA; J gene: TRBJ1-1; CDR3 DNA: TGTGCCACCCAAACTCCTGAAGCTTTCTTT; CDR3 protein: CATQTPEAFF
V gene: TRBV27; clone size: NA; D gene: TRBD1; J gene: TRBJ2-7; CDR3 DNA: TGTGCCATCTCAGGGGACAGCCCGCTGGAGCAGTACTTC; CDR3 protein: CAISGDSPLEQYF